In its sample, the clone carrying this T cell receptor (beta chain) was seen a few times. One entry per CDR3 protein, called by TCRdb with MiXCR from the 5' RACE reads. The sample lists around 250,000 distinct CDR3 sequences, roughly 8% occurring once. V lost 0 bases to trimming and J lost 2 bases; unmatched junction nucleotides: 22. Germline loops: CDR1 SGDLS, CDR2 YYNGEE. This CDR3 is 22 amino acids long. The sample comes from a study of identical twins. These data are also associated with another study on yellow fever vaccine responses in identical twins.

The chain recombines TRBV9 with TRBJ2-3; 9 bases map to TRBD2. The receptor was derived from a woman aged 18-29 years in good health. The specimen sequenced was CD8+ T cells sorted from blood. In nucleotides, the CDR3 is TGTGCCAGCAGCGTAGCCAATAGCCGGGACTTCTTGACTAGCGGAGACACAGATACGCAGTATTTT. This gives the protein CASSVANSRDFLTSGDTDTQYF.